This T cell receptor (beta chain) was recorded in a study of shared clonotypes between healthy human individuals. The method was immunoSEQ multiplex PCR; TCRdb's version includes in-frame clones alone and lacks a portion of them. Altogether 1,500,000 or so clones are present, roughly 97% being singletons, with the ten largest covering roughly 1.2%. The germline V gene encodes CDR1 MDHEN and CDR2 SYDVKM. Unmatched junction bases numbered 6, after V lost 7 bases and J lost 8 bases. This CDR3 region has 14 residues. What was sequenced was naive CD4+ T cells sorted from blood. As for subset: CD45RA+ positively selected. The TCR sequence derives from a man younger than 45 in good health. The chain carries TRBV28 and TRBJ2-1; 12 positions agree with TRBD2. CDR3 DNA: TGTGCCAGCACCCTAGCGGGAGGGCCGCATGAGCAGTTCTTC. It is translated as CASTLAGGPHEQFF.